The 15 T cell receptor beta chains below come from one sample, sequenced in a study of blood T cell repertoires in COVID-19. The assay was immunoSEQ multiplex PCR, and TCRdb's table has in-frame clones only and misses some. Of 95,000 or so clones in the sample, 65% to 90% are singletons; the top ten hold 0.95% to 1.5%. The specimen sequenced was peripheral blood. The receptor source for this set is a man at least 80 years old with active or convalescent COVID-19.

V usage is TRBV9 and J usage is TRBJ2-7; 11 bases fit TRBD2. V lost 2 bases and J lost 5; bases outside the gene matches: 15. This CDR3 contains 18 residues. Germline values: CDR1 SGDLS, CDR2 YYNGEE. CDR3 sequence: CASSVQPVTSGSFHEQYF. The CDR3, as DNA: TGTGCCAGCAGCGTCCAACCGGTAACTAGCGGGAGTTTCCACGAGCAGTACTTC.

CDR3: CASSQEMWTTAPDTQYF. The CDR3 coding sequence is TGCGCCAGCAGCCAAGAAATGTGGACTACCGCCCCAGATACGCAGTATTTT. V and J are TRBV4-1 and TRBJ2-3, with D perhaps TRBD2 (6 bases). V was shortened by 0 bases and J by 4 bases, with 17 bases between the two germline ends. This CDR3 spans 17 amino acids. Germline CDR1 MGHRA, CDR2 YSYEKL.

The chain recombines TRBV9 with TRBJ2-3; tentative D call: TRBD2 (5 bases). Trimming took off 1 base at V and 6 bases at J, with 12 bases between the two ends. The CDR3 totals 14 residues. The germline CDR1 and CDR2 sequences are SGDLS and YYNGEE. CDR3 residues: CASSVMTRGDTQYF. The CDR3 coding sequence is TGTGCCAGCAGCGTAATGACAAGAGGGGATACGCAGTATTTT.

The CDR3 sequence is CACLTVHNYGYTF. DNA for the CDR3: TGTGCCTGCCTCACAGTCCATAACTATGGCTACACCTTC. The chain uses TRBV30 and TRBJ1-2; D gene ambiguous. V was pared by 6 bases and J by 1 base, with 12 bases between. Germline-derived CDR1 and CDR2 are GTSNPN and SVGIG (reference sequence). The CDR3 sequence is 13 residues long.

This clone was counted at least ten times. The rearrangement joins TRBV28 to TRBJ1-4; 8 positions agree with TRBD1. The germline CDR1 and CDR2 sequences are MDHEN and SYDVKM. With V trimmed by 6 bases and J by 7 bases, 10 bases remained unmatched. CDR3 length equals 15 residues. DNA of the CDR3: TGTGCCAGCAGGGACGACAGGGGTATACTTGAAAAACTGTTTTTT. Encoded protein: CASRDDRGILEKLFF.

This clone has just one count. The CDR3 DNA is TGTGCCAGCAGGGAGCAACCCACAGGGAGCACTGAAGCTTTCTTT. This sequence encodes CASREQPTGSTEAFF. This chain connects TRBV6-4 to TRBJ1-1, with D possibly TRBD1 on 6 matching bases. V was clipped by 6 bases and J by 4 bases, with 18 bases between them. Per germline, CDR1 MRHNA and CDR2 SNTAGT. This CDR3 has 15 residues.

The genes are TRBV7-2 and TRBJ1-1; no firm D call. V shed 4 bases and J shed 1 base, with 10 bases lying between them. CDR3 length: 14 residues. Per germline, CDR1 SGHTA and CDR2 FQGNSA. For the CDR3, the DNA is TGTGCCAGCAGCTCATCACAGACGAACACTGAAGCTTTCTTT. Translated, it gives CASSSSQTNTEAFF.

V and J are TRBV19 and TRBJ2-7, with 8 bases aligning to TRBD1. The V gene's germline CDR1 is LNHDA and CDR2 SQIVND (reference sequence). The V segment lost 8 bases and the J segment 2 bases; nucleotides outside the gene matches: 5. This CDR3 has 13 amino acids. This CDR3 reads CASSQQGAYEQYF. The CDR3 nucleotides read TGTGCCAGTTCACAACAGGGGGCCTACGAGCAGTACTTC. Full variable domain (rest looked up from reference TRBV19 and TRBJ2-7): DGGITQSPKYLFRKEGQNVTLSCEQNLNHDAMYWYRQDPGQGLRLIYYSQIVNDFQKGDIAEGYSVSREKKESFPLTVTSAQKNPTAFYLCASSQQGAYEQYFGPGTRLTVT.

V usage is TRBV27 and J usage is TRBJ1-1, with D unclear. The CDR3 has 13 residues. Germline CDR1 and CDR2: MNHEY and SMNVEV (reference sequence). Trimming stripped 0 bases from V and 3 bases from J, with 5 bases between. CDR3 bases: TGTGCCAGCAGTTTATCTGCAGACACTGAAGCTTTCTTT. Protein: CASSLSADTEAFF.

The chain uses TRBV7-3 and TRBJ1-2; 8 bases align to TRBD1. Germline trimming cut 4 bases from V and 7 bases from J; bases unmatched to any gene: 5. This CDR3 is built from 13 residues. Germline V gene data show CDR1 as SGHTA and CDR2 as FQGTGA. The CDR3 DNA is TGTGCCAGCAGCTCGGACAGGGCGATTGGCTACACCTTC. As protein: CASSSDRAIGYTF.

The chain links TRBV28 to TRBJ1-1; TRBD1 matches at 10 bases. This CDR3 has 15 residues. J lost 3 bases, V lost 5 bases, and 6 bases had no gene match. Germline values: CDR1 MDHEN, CDR2 SYDVKM. The CDR3 sequence is CASSPRQGADTEAFF. In DNA, the CDR3 is TGTGCCAGCAGTCCCCGACAGGGGGCTGACACTGAAGCTTTCTTT.

This clone has only a few counts. The V call is TRBV9, the J call TRBJ1-3; D might be TRBD1 (6 bases). Germline V gene lookup returns CDR1 SGDLS and CDR2 YYNGEE. The length of the CDR3 is 15 residues. Trimming took 4 bases from V and 0 from J, leaving 11 bases between them. The CDR3 is CASSSGGLSGNTIYF. The CDR3 DNA reads as TGTGCCAGCAGCTCGGGGGGGCTCTCTGGAAACACCATATATTTT.

V gene TRBV28 combines with J gene TRBJ2-7, with 10 nucleotides matching TRBD1. The CDR3 totals 16 residues. Germline CDR1 and CDR2: MDHEN and SYDVKM. The junction had 13 bases not matched to a gene; V was cut back by 8 bases and J by 3 bases. The CDR3 region has the DNA TGTGCCAGCCAAAGAGGAAACTGGGACAGGGGCTACGAGCAGTACTTC. Amino acid sequence: CASQRGNWDRGYEQYF. Based on the CDR3 plus reference TRBV28 and TRBJ2-7, the full variable domain is DVKVTQSSRYLVKRTGEKVFLECVQDMDHENMFWYRQDPGLGLRLIYFSYDVKMKEKGDIPEGYSVSREKKERFSLILESASTNQTSMYLCASQRGNWDRGYEQYFGPGTRLTVT.

V and J are TRBV5-1 and TRBJ2-1, with D unresolved. Trimming removed 0 bases from V and 14 bases from J, with 21 bases in between. The germline gives CDR1 SGHRS, CDR2 YFSETQ. The CDR3 totals 15 residues. The chain's CDR3 is CASSLGLDPTSAKFF. The CDR3 region has the DNA TGCGCCAGCAGCTTGGGGCTAGACCCGACGTCCGCCAAGTTCTTC.

The rearrangement uses TRBV5-5 and TRBJ1-5; TRBD1 agrees at 7 bases. Germline V CDR1 and CDR2: SGHKS, YYEKEE (reference sequence). CDR3 size: 17 residues. The J segment lost 0 bases and the V segment lost 5 bases, leaving 11 bases of the junction unmatched. The CDR3 loop reads CASSYRTGVNSNQPQHF. The CDR3 region has the DNA TGTGCCAGCAGTTACCGGACAGGCGTTAATAGCAATCAGCCCCAGCATTTT.